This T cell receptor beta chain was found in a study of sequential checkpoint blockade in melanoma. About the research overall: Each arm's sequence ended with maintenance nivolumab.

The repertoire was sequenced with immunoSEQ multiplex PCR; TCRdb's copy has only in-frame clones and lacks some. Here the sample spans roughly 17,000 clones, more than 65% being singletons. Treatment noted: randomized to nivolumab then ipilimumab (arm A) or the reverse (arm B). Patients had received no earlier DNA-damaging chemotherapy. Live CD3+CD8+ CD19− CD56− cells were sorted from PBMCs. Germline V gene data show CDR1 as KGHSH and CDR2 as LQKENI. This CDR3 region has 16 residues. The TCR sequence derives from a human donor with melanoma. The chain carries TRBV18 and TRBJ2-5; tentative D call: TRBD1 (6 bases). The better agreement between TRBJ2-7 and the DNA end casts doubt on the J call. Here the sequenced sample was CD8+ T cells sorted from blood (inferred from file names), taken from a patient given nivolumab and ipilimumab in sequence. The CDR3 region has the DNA TGTGCCAGCTCACCAGGTTTCGTACAGGGATGGGACGAGCAGTACTTC. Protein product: CASSPGFVQGWDEQYF.